A selection of T cell receptor beta chains follows, all from one sample in a study of metastatic and nonmetastatic thyroid tumors. TCRdb re-clonotyped the PCR reads via MiXCR. This sample has about 19,000 clones, with roughly 25% found just once. The sequenced sample consisted of blood. All receptors come from a male donor with papillary thyroid cancer or a benign thyroid nodule (not recorded which). Some clones in this sample may be carry-over from other donors' samples. CDR3s include the opening cysteine and the closing phenylalanine or tryptophan. A D gene is named only where the DNA matches it firmly. Expanded clones get a size class; other rows say once, few or many, or leave the size out.

>-|TRBV19|-
CASSIRGDSPLHF
>many|TRBV6-4|TRBD2
CASRTSGGAGDEQFF
>medium-sized|TRBV2|-
CASSEGRGYEQFF
>many|TRBV20-1|TRBD1
CSASTGTGGSPLHF
>-|TRBV19|TRBD1
CASSPTGRGYVNYGYTF
>-|TRBV11-3|-
CASSLVDYEQYF
>-|TRBV28|-
CASSAVLPYGYTF
>-|TRBV18|-
CTSSPMTVRRNQPQHF
>many|TRBV5-8|-
CASSLGQGLTYEQYF
>many|TRBV6-1|TRBD2
CASTLAGGQDTQYF
>-|TRBV27|-
CAIGGWGGNQPQHF
>many|TRBV9|TRBD2
CASSVDFSGRALVDTQYF
>-|TRBV6-1|TRBD2
CASSRLAGGGTDTQYF
>-|TRBV7-6|-
CASRNSDTEAFF
>-|TRBV19|-
CASSSRVFGGELFF
>-|TRBV19|-
CASSKAAQAGRDGYTF
>-|TRBV12-3/TRBV12-4|-
CASGFRSEETQYF
>once|TRBV11-2|TRBD2
CASSLRREGFDEQFF
>few|TRBV20-1|TRBD2
CSVRVSGSSYNEQFF
>medium-sized|TRBV2|-
CASRGSLYTGELFF
>once|TRBV28|TRBD2
CASSFSQRLAGGANTGELFF
>-|TRBV10-3|-
CASSVAEGLWEQFF
>medium-sized|TRBV5-1|TRBD2
CASSLTSGVPEQFF
>many|TRBV28|-
CASSLIRANEKLFF
>-|TRBV28|-
CASSLAAVASYGYTF
>-|TRBV5-1|TRBD1
CASSQPGQGASDTQYF
>few|TRBV5-1|-
CAGRAQGPYQDTQYF
>many|TRBV5-1|-
CASSLELGVREKLFF
>-|TRBV4-2|TRBD2
CASSHVTSYTDTQYF
>few|TRBV27|-
CASSLLYGAEKLFF
>medium-sized|TRBV6-5|-
CASRLQENYGYTF
>-|TRBV5-1|-
CASSYSQETQYF
>many|TRBV19|-
CASRPGAGSSYEQYF
>many|TRBV9|-
CASSVGPGPQETQYF
>few|TRBV28|-
CASITESLNTEAFF
>few|TRBV12-3/TRBV12-4|TRBD2
CASSRLASTDTQYF
>medium-sized|TRBV12-3/TRBV12-4|TRBD1
CASTGTVRETQYF
>few|TRBV9|-
CASSVEGARSTDTQYF
>few|TRBV6-5|TRBD1
CASGSRGAQTGKDTEAFF
>few|TRBV12-3/TRBV12-4|-
CASSLRRYNEQFF
>medium-sized|TRBV7-2|-
CASSRRDTRGYTF
>medium-sized|TRBV2|TRBD2
CASSPGGDGEQYF
>-|TRBV6-1|-
CASSELLAAGSSPLHF
>few|TRBV12-3/TRBV12-4|-
CASSRDNQPQHF
>-|TRBV4-1|-
CASSQEGTQHAGNTIYF